What follows describes a single T cell receptor (beta chain). Its antigen is not identified. The data were taken from a study of cytomegalovirus exposure and HLA in healthy donors. Study conclusions and caveats: Accurate HLA-A and HLA-B prediction from TCR beta sequences was reported for most subjects. What was likely a sequencing artifact was a cluster of highly shared sequence variants. Later analysis revealed greater clonal expansion in HLA-associated TCR beta chains than in equally common others.

PCR primers comprised 60 Vbeta and 13 Jbeta primers. Profiled with immunoSEQ multiplex PCR; TCRdb holds only in-frame clones, not every one. The sample holds 150,000 to 200,000 clones; around 82% are singletons and the top ten take roughly an eighth. The receptor was isolated from a woman in her fifties or sixties in good health and CMV-seropositive. Material: PBMCs.

The CDR3 region has the DNA TGCGCCAGCAGCTTGGGTATTACTAGCGGGGGGGCCGATGAGCAGTTCTTC. Translating gives CASSLGITSGGADEQFF. The genes are TRBV5-1 and TRBJ2-1; 13 nucleotides agree with TRBD2. The CDR3 extends over 17 amino acids. V was clipped by 0 bases and J by 8 bases; unmatched bases: 8. Germline loops: CDR1 SGHRS, CDR2 YFSETQ.